This note documents a single T cell receptor (beta chain) sequence. The antigen is unknown. This specimen comes from a study of cytomegalovirus exposure and HLA in healthy donors. Study-level information: Most donors, about 82% of around 400 genotyped, fell in the Caucasian-associated ancestry cluster.

Primers for the PCR totalled 60 Vbeta and 13 Jbeta. Sequencing was performed with immunoSEQ multiplex PCR; in TCRdb, only in-frame clones are kept and a portion is missing. This table holds around 98,000 clones, under 70% found once. Overall study findings and caveats: Solely CMV serostatus was available to characterize immune exposure. Data from an earlier analysis indicated that most TCR beta V segments were productive either about 87% or about 30% of the time.

There were likely unrecorded immune exposures, though donors were nominally healthy when sampled. With 2 bases removed from V and 6 bases from J, the gap between germline ends came to 10 bases. The CDR3 is 14 residues long. Germline loops: CDR1 SGHTA, CDR2 FQGNSA. Source material: PBMCs. The chain couples TRBV7-2 to TRBJ2-2; no definite D call. The TCR originated in a man in his fifties or sixties in good health and CMV-seronegative. The CDR3 is CASSLQLSAGELFF. The CDR3, as DNA: TGTGCCAGCAGCTTACAGTTGTCAGCCGGGGAGCTGTTTTTT. Complete variable domain (other parts from reference TRBV7-2 and TRBJ2-2): GAGVSQSPSNKVTEKGKDVELRCDPISGHTALYWYRQSLGQGLEFLIYFQGNSAPDKSGLPSDRFSAERTGGSVSTLTIQRTQQEDSAVYLCASSLQLSAGELFFGEGSRLTVL.